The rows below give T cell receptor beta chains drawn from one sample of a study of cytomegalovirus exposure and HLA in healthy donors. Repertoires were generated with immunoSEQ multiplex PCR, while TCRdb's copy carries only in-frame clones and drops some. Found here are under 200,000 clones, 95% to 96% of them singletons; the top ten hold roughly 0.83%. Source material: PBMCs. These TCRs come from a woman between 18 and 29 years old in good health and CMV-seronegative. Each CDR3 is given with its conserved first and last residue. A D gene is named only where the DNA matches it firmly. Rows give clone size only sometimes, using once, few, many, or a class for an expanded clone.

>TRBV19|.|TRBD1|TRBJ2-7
TGTGCCAGTAGTATGGGACAGGGGGACTACGAGCAGTACTTC
CASSMGQGDYEQYF
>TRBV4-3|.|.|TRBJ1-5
TGCGCCAGCAGCCAAGACGCGGGTTTGATGCCCCAGCATTTT
CASSQDAGLMPQHF
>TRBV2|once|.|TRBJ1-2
TGTGCCAGCAGTGAAATGTTGGAGGGGAGCTACACCTTC
CASSEMLEGSYTF
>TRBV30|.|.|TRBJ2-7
TGTGCCTGGGATCCCGGTAGGGAGGAGCAGTACTTC
CAWDPGREEQYF
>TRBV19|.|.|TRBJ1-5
TGTGCCAGTAGTTCGGGAGGTCAGCCCCAGCATTTT
CASSSGGQPQHF
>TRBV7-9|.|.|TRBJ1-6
TGTGCCAGCAGCCAAACCGTAGTGCGGGGCCCGAATTCACCCCTCCACTTT
CASSQTVVRGPNSPLHF
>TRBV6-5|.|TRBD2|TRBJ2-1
TGTGCCAGCAGTTACCCAGGACTAGCGGGGGATGAGCAGTTCTTC
CASSYPGLAGDEQFF
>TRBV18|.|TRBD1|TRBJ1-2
TGTGCCAGCTCACCAACAACAGGGGTTAACGGCTACACCTTC
CASSPTTGVNGYTF
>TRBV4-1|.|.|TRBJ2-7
TGCGCCAGCAGCCAGGGGCGGGGACCGAACTACGAGCAGTACTTC
CASSQGRGPNYEQYF
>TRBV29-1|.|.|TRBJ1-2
TGCAGCGTTGAAACGGGTGGCGGAAGCCCCTATGGCTACACCTTC
CSVETGGGSPYGYTF
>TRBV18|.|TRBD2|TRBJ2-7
TGTGCCAGCTCACCCGGACTAGCAGGGACGGGGTCCTACGAGCAGTACTTC
CASSPGLAGTGSYEQYF
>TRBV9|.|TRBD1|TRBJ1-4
TGTGCCAGCAGCCCCCGACAGGGGGCAGGTGAAAAACTGTTTTTT
CASSPRQGAGEKLFF
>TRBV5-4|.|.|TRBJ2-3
TGTGCCAGCAGCTTGGGGAGGGGAATCACAGATACGCAGTATTTT
CASSLGRGITDTQYF
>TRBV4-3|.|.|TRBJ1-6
TGCGCCAGCAGCCAAGATCGGGAGTCACCCCTCCACTTT
CASSQDRESPLHF
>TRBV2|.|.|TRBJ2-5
TGTGCCAGCAATTTCAGGGATCAAGAGACCCAGTACTTC
CASNFRDQETQYF
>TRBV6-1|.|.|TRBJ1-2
TGTGCCAGCACCGGACTAAGCGGTGGCTACACCTTC
CASTGLSGGYTF
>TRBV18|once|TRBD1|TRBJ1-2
TGTGCCAGCTCTCTTGACAGGGGGAATAACTATGGCTACACCTTC
CASSLDRGNNYGYTF
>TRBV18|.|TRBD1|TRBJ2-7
TGTGCCAGCTCACCACCGGGACAGGGTTCCTACGAGCAGTACTTC
CASSPPGQGSYEQYF
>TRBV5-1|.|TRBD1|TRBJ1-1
TGCGCCAGCAGCTTGGCCGGCGGGATAAAGACAGGGGGGAACACTGAAGCTTTCTTT
CASSLAGGIKTGGNTEAFF
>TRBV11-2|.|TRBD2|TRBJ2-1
TGTGCCAGCAGCTTCGGGACTAGCGGGGTGAATGAGCAGTTCTTC
CASSFGTSGVNEQFF
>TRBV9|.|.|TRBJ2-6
TGTGCCAGCAGCCCCTGGGACTCCAACTCTGGGGCCAACGTCCTGACTTTC
CASSPWDSNSGANVLTF
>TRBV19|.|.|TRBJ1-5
TGTGCCAGTAGTACCGGGACAAAGGATTATAGCAATCAGCCCCAGCATTTT
CASSTGTKDYSNQPQHF
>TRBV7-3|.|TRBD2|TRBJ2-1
TGTGCCAGCAGCACCCGCGGGGGGGCGGTTTTCAATGAGCAGTTCTTC
CASSTRGGAVFNEQFF
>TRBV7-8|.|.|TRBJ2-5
TGTGCCAGCAGCTTAGGGGGACTGGTACAAGAGACCCAGTACTTC
CASSLGGLVQETQYF
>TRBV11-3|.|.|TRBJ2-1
TGTGCCAGCAGCTACTTAAGAGTATCTGCGGGAACCCCAAATGAGCAGTTCTTC
CASSYLRVSAGTPNEQFF
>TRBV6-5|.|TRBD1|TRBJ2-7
TGTGCCAGCAGTTACCTTCCGGGACAGGGCTACGAGCAGTACTTC
CASSYLPGQGYEQYF
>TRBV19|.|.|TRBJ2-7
TGTGCCAGTAGTATTTCCCCGACAGAGACCTACGAGCAGTACTTC
CASSISPTETYEQYF
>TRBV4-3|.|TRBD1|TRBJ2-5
TGCGCCAGCAGCCAAGAGATACAGGGGGCGCGAAGGCAAGAGACCCAGTACTTC
CASSQEIQGARRQETQYF
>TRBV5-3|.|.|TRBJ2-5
TGTGCCAGAATTGGAGGAGTTGAGACCCAGTACTTC
CARIGGVETQYF
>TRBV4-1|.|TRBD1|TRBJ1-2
TGCGCCAGCAGCCAAGATGGACAGGGAAACTATGGCTACACCTTC
CASSQDGQGNYGYTF
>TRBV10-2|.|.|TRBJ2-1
TGCGCCAGCAGTGGGGTGGTGGGGGGGCGTGAGCAGTTCTTC
CASSGVVGGREQFF
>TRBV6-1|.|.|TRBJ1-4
TGTGCCAGCAGTGGTCAGGGCGGAGAAGGTAATGAAAAACTGTTTTTT
CASSGQGGEGNEKLFF
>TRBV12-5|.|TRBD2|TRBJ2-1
TGTGCTAGTGGTTTGCACCTGCGATCACTAGCGGGTTCACGGGGCTCCTACAATGAGCAGTTCTTC
CASGLHLRSLAGSRGSYNEQFF
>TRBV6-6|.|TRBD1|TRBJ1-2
TGTGCCAGCAGTTCGACAGGGTCCTATGGCTACACCTTC
CASSSTGSYGYTF
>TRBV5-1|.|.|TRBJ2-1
TGCGCCAGCAGCTTAGAGGGATGGGAGCAGTTCTTC
CASSLEGWEQFF
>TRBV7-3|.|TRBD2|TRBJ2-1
TGTGCCAGCAGCTTAGGGCGGGGGAGGAATGAGCAGTTCTTC
CASSLGRGRNEQFF
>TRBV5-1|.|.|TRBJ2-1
TGCGCCAGCCGGAGGGCAGGGGGCAATGAGCAGTTCTTC
CASRRAGGNEQFF
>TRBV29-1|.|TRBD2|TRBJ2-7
TGCAGCGTTGAAGGGGGGGGATACGAGCAGTACTTC
CSVEGGGYEQYF
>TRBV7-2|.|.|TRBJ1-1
TGTGCCAGCAGCCCAAACAGGGTAAGCACTGAAGCTTTCTTT
CASSPNRVSTEAFF
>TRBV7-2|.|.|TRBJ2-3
TGTGCCAGCAGCTTAAGGGGCAGGGCTACAGATACGCAGTATTTT
CASSLRGRATDTQYF
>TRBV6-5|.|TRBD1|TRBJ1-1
TGTGCCAGCAGCTACGAGACAGGGATGACTGAAGCTTTCTTT
CASSYETGMTEAFF
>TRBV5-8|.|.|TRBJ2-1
TGTGCCAGCAGCTGGCTCGCCAGGGGTGAGCAGTTCTTC
CASSWLARGEQFF
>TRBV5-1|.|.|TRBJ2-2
TGCGCCAGCAGCTTGGTACTGGGGGCCGCCGGGGAGCTGTTTTTT
CASSLVLGAAGELFF
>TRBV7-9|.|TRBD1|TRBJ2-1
TGTGCCAGCAGCCCCGGGACAGGGGGTGGCAATGAGCAGTTCTTC
CASSPGTGGGNEQFF
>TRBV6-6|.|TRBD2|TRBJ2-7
TGTGCCAGCAGTTACGTGCAGCGGGGGGACGAGCAGTACTTC
CASSYVQRGDEQYF
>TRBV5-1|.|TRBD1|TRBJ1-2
TGCGCCAGCAGCCCCCTGACAGGGGGGAATGGCTACACCTTC
CASSPLTGGNGYTF